Shown below are 24 T cell receptor beta chains from a single sample sequenced in a study of blood T cell repertoires in COVID-19. The method was immunoSEQ multiplex PCR; TCRdb's version includes in-frame clones alone and lacks a portion of them. This table has a few hundred thousand clones, about 80% appearing once. The sequenced sample consisted of PBMCs or T cells enriched from blood (not recorded which). All receptors come from a man aged 50 to 59 who had recovered from COVID-19.

The chain couples TRBV3-1 (or the pseudogene TRBV3-2) to TRBJ2-7; 8 positions match TRBD2. Looked up from germline, CDR1 is LGHDT and CDR2 is YNNKEL (reference sequence). This CDR3 is built from 15 residues. J gave up 0 bases and V 5 bases, and 6 bases lay outside the gene matches. This CDR3 reads CASSSGLASSYEQYF. CDR3 in DNA: TGTGCCAGCAGCTCTGGACTAGCCAGCTCCTACGAGCAGTACTTC.

The rearrangement uses TRBV5-5 and TRBJ1-5; D is uncertain. Trimming removed 0 bases at V and 0 bases at J, with 10 bases between. From germline, CDR1 is SGHKS and CDR2 YYEKEE (reference sequence). This CDR3 is 16 amino acids long. The CDR3, as DNA: TGTGCCAGCAGCTTGGAGTTCAGAAATAGCAATCAGCCCCAGCATTTT. This sequence encodes CASSLEFRNSNQPQHF.

The chain combines TRBV18 with TRBJ2-3; D gene ambiguous. The CDR3 is 17 residues long. The V end was cut by 3 bases, the J end by 3 bases, with 19 bases between. CDR1 and CDR2 (germline): KGHSH, LQKENI. CDR3 residues: CASSPPPAGPTTDTQYF. CDR3 DNA: TGTGCCAGCTCACCCCCCCCCGCAGGCCCTACGACAGATACGCAGTATTTT.

The chain has TRBV28 and TRBJ1-3; 7 bases are a match to TRBD1. With 5 bases clipped from V and 0 bases from J, the junction kept 7 bases outside the gene matches. CDR1 is MDHEN and CDR2 is SYDVKM in the germline V gene. This CDR3 contains 16 residues. The CDR3 DNA sequence: TGTGCCAGCAGTCCCGCCGGGACAGCCTCTGGAAACACCATATATTTT. Translating gives CASSPAGTASGNTIYF.

The chain is built from TRBV7-2 and TRBJ2-3; D call uncertain. The V end was cut by 6 bases, the J end by 5 bases, with 12 bases between. The CDR3 has 13 residues. Germline V CDR1 and CDR2: SGHTA, FQGNSA. As DNA, the CDR3 is TGTGCCAGCAGTTCCGATAGCCTAGATACGCAGTATTTT. Amino acid sequence: CASSSDSLDTQYF.

The CDR3 sequence is CASSPGQSYEQYF. CDR3 DNA sequence: TGTGCCAGCTCACCGGGACAGTCCTACGAGCAGTACTTC. V usage is TRBV18 and J usage is TRBJ2-7; 7 nucleotides agree with TRBD1. CDR3 length equals 13 residues. Germline V gene sequence: CDR1 KGHSH, CDR2 LQKENI. Unmatched junction bases numbered 0, after V lost 3 bases and J lost 1 base.

The V gene is TRBV7-2, the J gene TRBJ2-5; D is perhaps TRBD2 (6 bases). Trimming took 5 bases from V and 2 from J, leaving 27 bases between them. The CDR3 length is 19 residues. CDR1 and CDR2 (germline): SGHTA, FQGNSA. The CDR3 coding sequence is TGTGCCAGCAGCGTTGCCCTCCGCGGGGTAGCGGAGACTCAAGAGACCCAGTACTTC. The encoded protein is CASSVALRGVAETQETQYF. Using reference TRBV7-2 and TRBJ2-5 for the parts outside the CDR3, the full variable domain is GAGVSQSPSNKVTEKGKDVELRCDPISGHTALYWYRQSLGQGLEFLIYFQGNSAPDKSGLPSDRFSAERTGGSVSTLTIQRTQQEDSAVYLCASSVALRGVAETQETQYFGPGTRLLVL.

V gene TRBV7-2 combines with J gene TRBJ2-4, with TRBD1 identical over 9 bases. The germline V gene encodes CDR1 SGHTA and CDR2 FQGNSA. This CDR3 has 15 amino acids. The ends lost 5 bases at V and 7 bases at J; junction bases unmatched: 9. CDR3 protein: CASSPGTGWGNIQYF. The CDR3, as DNA: TGTGCCAGCAGCCCCGGGACAGGGTGGGGGAACATTCAGTACTTC.

The chain uses TRBV10-3 and TRBJ1-4; D unresolved. Germline V lookup: CDR1 ENHRY, CDR2 SYGVKD. The ends were cut back, 4 bases at V and 14 bases at J, with 14 bases in the middle. The CDR3 runs 12 residues. CDR3 sequence reads: CAISAGSGGLFF. For the CDR3, the DNA is TGTGCCATCAGTGCCGGATCCGGCGGGCTGTTTTTT.

CDR3 amino acids: CASTPGTGVTEAFF. DNA of the CDR3: TGTGCCAGTACCCCCGGGACAGGGGTCACTGAAGCTTTCTTT. The J gene is TRBJ1-1, the V gene TRBV28, with 10 bases fitting TRBD1. Germline V gene data show CDR1 as MDHEN and CDR2 as SYDVKM. The V and J ends lost 9 bases and 4 bases, in that order; junction bases with no gene match: 8. The CDR3 is 14 residues long.

The chain links TRBV27 to TRBJ2-1, with 9 bases matching TRBD2. The CDR3 loop spans 15 amino acids. Germline CDR1 is MNHEY and CDR2 is SMNVEV (reference sequence). Trimming at V came to 5 bases and at J to 10 bases, leaving 12 bases not matched to a gene. The CDR3 DNA follows: TGTGCCAGCAGTACCAAGCGGGGGGCCCTACACGAGCAGTTCTTC. This gives the protein CASSTKRGALHEQFF.

V gene TRBV7-9 combines with J gene TRBJ2-1, with 10 nucleotides matching TRBD2. V lost 5 bases to trimming and J lost 4 bases; unmatched junction nucleotides: 5. This CDR3 is 15 amino acids long. The germline CDR1 and CDR2 sequences are SEHNR and FQNEAQ (reference sequence). The CDR3 loop reads CASSQGTSVYNEQFF. The DNA of the CDR3 is TGTGCCAGCAGCCAGGGGACTAGCGTATACAATGAGCAGTTCTTC.

The chain recombines TRBV6-6 with TRBJ2-7, with a tentative D call TRBD2 (6 bases). The length of the CDR3 is 13 residues. Germline V gives CDR1 MNHNY, CDR2 SVGAGI (reference sequence). Trimming took 9 bases from V and 4 from J, leaving 16 bases between them. The CDR3 DNA reads as TGTGCCAGTACAAAGGCGGGAAGGTACGAGCAGTACTTC. It specifies CASTKAGRYEQYF.

The CDR3, as DNA: TGTGCCAGCAGTTCCGGCAAACGGCCGGGCACCGGGGAGCTGTTTTTT. Its protein product is CASSSGKRPGTGELFF. This rearrangement joins TRBV6-5 to TRBJ2-2; D not resolved. The CDR3 totals 16 residues. Per germline, CDR1 MNHEY and CDR2 SVGAGI. V lost 4 bases to trimming and J lost 4 bases, with 16 bases between them.

This clone came up a few times. J is TRBJ1-1 and V is TRBV25-1; the D is unclear. V gave up 4 bases and J gave up 5 bases, with 11 bases separating them. CDR3 length: 13 residues. Germline CDR1 is MGHDK and CDR2 is SYGVNS. The CDR3 sequence is CASSVGSGTEAFF. CDR3 nucleotides: TGTGCCAGCAGTGTGGGCTCGGGGACTGAAGCTTTCTTT.

This clone was seen once. The chain has TRBV12-3 or TRBV12-4 and TRBJ2-7; possible D gene TRBD2, 6 bases. The V and J ends lost 5 bases and 3 bases respectively, with 11 bases between them. This CDR3 contains 13 residues. The DNA for the CDR3 is TGTGCCAGCAGTGTTCGGGAGAGCTACGAGCAGTACTTC. Protein product: CASSVRESYEQYF.

This chain joins TRBV6-2 or TRBV6-3 and TRBJ2-5, with D unresolved. The CDR3 spans 14 residues. CDR1 is MNHEY, CDR2 SVGEGT, per germline. V was cut by 5 bases and J by 5 bases, with 15 bases left in between. The CDR3 nucleotides are TGTGCCAGCAGTGAGGTCGGCCAACGGGAGACCCAGTACTTC. Encoded protein: CASSEVGQRETQYF.

This clone turned up a few times. The V call is TRBV21-1, the J call TRBJ2-7; TRBD1 is the table's D call and was not checked against the DNA. TRBV21-1 is recorded as a pseudogene. The CDR3 covers 19 residues. The CDR3 bases are TGTGCCAGCAGCAAAGGGGGTTGGGAAGGGACAGGGGCTTCCTACGAGCAGTACTTC. It translates to CASSKGGWEGTGASYEQYF.

V is TRBV27 and J is TRBJ2-2; D is possibly TRBD2 (5 bases). Germline V gene sequence: CDR1 MNHEY, CDR2 SMNVEV (reference sequence). Deletions cut 5 bases from V and 5 bases from J, with 12 bases between. The CDR3 has 14 residues. The CDR3 region is CASSPHTSTGELFF. CDR3 nucleotides: TGTGCCAGCAGTCCACACACTAGTACCGGGGAGCTGTTTTTT.

This clone appeared once. The CDR3 reads CATSNPGNTEAFF. The DNA of the CDR3 is TGTGCCACCAGCAACCCAGGGAACACTGAAGCTTTCTTT. This chain links TRBV15 with TRBJ1-1; no reliable D call. Trimming took 4 bases from V and 1 from J, leaving 7 bases between them. Germline CDR1 reads LNHNV; CDR2 reads YYDKDF (reference sequence). This CDR3 comprises 13 residues.

The chain links TRBV3-1 (or the pseudogene TRBV3-2) to TRBJ1-1; D is possibly TRBD1 (6 bases). This CDR3 contains 15 residues. The germline V gene encodes CDR1 LGHDT and CDR2 YNNKEL (reference sequence). V lost 7 bases, J lost 0 bases, and 15 bases lay in between. DNA of the CDR3: TGTGCCAGCATCCCGACGACAGGCGTGAACACTGAAGCTTTCTTT. This translates into CASIPTTGVNTEAFF.

The genes are TRBV6-2 or TRBV6-3 and TRBJ2-3; TRBD2 is a possible D gene (5 bases). Deletions cut 6 bases from V and 7 bases from J, with 20 bases between. The CDR3 extends over 15 amino acids. The V gene's germline CDR1 is MNHEY and CDR2 SVGEGT. This chain's CDR3 is CASSPYDRTWYTQYF. The CDR3 DNA is TGTGCCAGCAGCCCATACGACCGGACTTGGTATACGCAGTATTTT.

This sequence joins TRBV28 and TRBJ2-1, with D unclear. V was pared by 6 bases and J by 9 bases, with 15 bases between. CDR1 and CDR2 (germline): MDHEN, SYDVKM. The CDR3 is made up of 13 amino acids. CDR3 in amino acids: CASSPSAAIEQFF. CDR3 nucleotides: TGTGCCAGCAGCCCATCCGCGGCGATTGAGCAGTTCTTC.

The CDR3 here is CASSLGGDTEAFF. CDR3 DNA: TGTGCCAGCAGCTTAGGGGGGGACACTGAAGCTTTCTTT. This rearrangement joins TRBV11-2 to TRBJ1-1; weak D call: TRBD1 (5 bases). This CDR3 region has 13 residues. Germline V lookup: CDR1 SGHAT, CDR2 FQNNGV. V lost 1 base and J lost 3, with 6 bases in between.